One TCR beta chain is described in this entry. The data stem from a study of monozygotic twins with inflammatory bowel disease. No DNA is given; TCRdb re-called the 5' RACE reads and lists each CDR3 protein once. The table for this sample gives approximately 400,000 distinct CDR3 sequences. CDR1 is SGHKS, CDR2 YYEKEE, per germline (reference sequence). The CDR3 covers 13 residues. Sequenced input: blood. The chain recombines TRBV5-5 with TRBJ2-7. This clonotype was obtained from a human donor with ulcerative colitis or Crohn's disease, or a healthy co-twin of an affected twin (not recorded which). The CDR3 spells CASSLVVTYEQYF.